The 2 T cell receptor beta chains in this list originate from one sample, sequenced in a study of T cell responses to AZD1222 COVID-19 vaccine. The protocol was immunoSEQ multiplex PCR, while the TCRdb copy is restricted to in-frame clones and leaves out a portion. The sample shows approximately 300,000 clones, roughly 93% of them seen only once. The sequences come from peripheral blood, collected 28 days after the second AZD1222 dose. The receptors shown here come from an adult who received the AZD1222 COVID-19 vaccine.

Concerning this clone: Additional DNA sequences in this sample encode the identical CDR3. The V call is TRBV18, the J call TRBJ2-7; D is unclear. Germline values: CDR1 KGHSH, CDR2 LQKENI. The germline V and J ends were trimmed by 3 bases and 0 bases, with 6 bases remaining between them. The CDR3 sequence is 13 residues long. CDR3 sequence reads: CASSPTISYEQYF. For the CDR3, the DNA is TGTGCCAGCTCACCTACTATCTCCTACGAGCAGTACTTC.

V and J are TRBV18 and TRBJ2-5; 10 bases line up with TRBD1. V dropped 10 bases and J dropped 1; count of bases not matched to a gene: 3. Per germline, CDR1 KGHSH and CDR2 LQKENI. CDR3 length: 13 amino acids. CDR3 DNA: TGTGCCACCGGGACAGGGGTCCAAGAGACCCAGTACTTC. Its translation is CATGTGVQETQYF.